This T cell receptor (beta chain) was profiled in a study of T cells in localized non-small cell lung cancer. TCRdb's table, derived via immunoSEQ multiplex PCR, lists solely in-frame clones and lacks some. The sample contains about 39,000 clones, around 79% of which appear only once. This receptor was obtained from a woman aged 40 to 75 with stage II squamous cell lung carcinoma. Sequences were derived from PBMCs, sampled before any cancer treatment.

The CDR3 DNA is TGTGCCAGCAGTTTATTCGCGGGACAGGGGGCCCACGAGCAGTACTTC. Translation gives CASSLFAGQGAHEQYF. This chain uses TRBV28 with TRBJ2-7; 12 positions match TRBD1. The germline gives CDR1 MDHEN, CDR2 SYDVKM. J gave up 5 bases and V 1 base, and 6 bases lay outside the gene matches. The CDR3 runs 16 residues.